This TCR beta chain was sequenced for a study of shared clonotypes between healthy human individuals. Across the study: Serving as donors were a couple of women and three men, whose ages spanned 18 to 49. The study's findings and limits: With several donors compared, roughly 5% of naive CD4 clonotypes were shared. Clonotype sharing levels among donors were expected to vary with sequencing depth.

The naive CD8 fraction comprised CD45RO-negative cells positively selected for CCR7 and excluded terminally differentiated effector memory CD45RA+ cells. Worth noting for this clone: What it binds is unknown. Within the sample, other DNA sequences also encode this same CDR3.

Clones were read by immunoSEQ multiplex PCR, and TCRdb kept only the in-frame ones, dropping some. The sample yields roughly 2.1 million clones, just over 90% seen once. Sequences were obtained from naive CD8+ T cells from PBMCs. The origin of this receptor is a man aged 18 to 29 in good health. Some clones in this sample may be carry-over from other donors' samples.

Written as DNA, the CDR3 is TGTGCCAGTAGTAGGCGCGCCACCGGGGAGCTGTTTTTT. Translation: CASSRRATGELFF. The J gene is TRBJ2-2, the V gene TRBV19, with D hard to call. Deletions cut 4 bases from V and 4 bases from J, with 7 bases between. The CDR3 contains 13 residues. CDR1 LNHDA and CDR2 SQIVND come from the germline V gene (reference sequence).